This section outlines one T cell receptor (beta chain) sequence together with its context. The CDR3 is 18 amino acids. Trimming removed 0 bases from V and 1 base from J, with 15 bases in between. Germline CDR1 is LGHNA and CDR2 is YNFKEQ. How the authors handled the data: Reference gene primer amplification gave nucleated cell count estimates. The method was immunoSEQ multiplex PCR; TCRdb's version includes in-frame clones alone and lacks a portion of them. The DNA gave D and trimming, while V, J and clone size come from that table. The data hold about 120,000 clones, with around 78% observed a single time. The data originate from a study of blood T cell repertoires in COVID-19. About the research overall: COVID-19 samples collected from the United States, Italy and Spain covered acute and convalescent phases. T cells, B-cell-depleted T cells, or PBMCs supplied cDNA or gDNA.

The chain is built from TRBV4-2 and TRBJ1-4, with D perhaps TRBD1 (5 bases). The receptor comes from a young man with acute or convalescent COVID-19. Sequenced material: peripheral blood. DNA for the CDR3: TGTGCCAGCAGCCAAGACAGGGTCGGAAAGGGAACTAATGAAAAACTGTTTTTT. Translated, it gives CASSQDRVGKGTNEKLFF.